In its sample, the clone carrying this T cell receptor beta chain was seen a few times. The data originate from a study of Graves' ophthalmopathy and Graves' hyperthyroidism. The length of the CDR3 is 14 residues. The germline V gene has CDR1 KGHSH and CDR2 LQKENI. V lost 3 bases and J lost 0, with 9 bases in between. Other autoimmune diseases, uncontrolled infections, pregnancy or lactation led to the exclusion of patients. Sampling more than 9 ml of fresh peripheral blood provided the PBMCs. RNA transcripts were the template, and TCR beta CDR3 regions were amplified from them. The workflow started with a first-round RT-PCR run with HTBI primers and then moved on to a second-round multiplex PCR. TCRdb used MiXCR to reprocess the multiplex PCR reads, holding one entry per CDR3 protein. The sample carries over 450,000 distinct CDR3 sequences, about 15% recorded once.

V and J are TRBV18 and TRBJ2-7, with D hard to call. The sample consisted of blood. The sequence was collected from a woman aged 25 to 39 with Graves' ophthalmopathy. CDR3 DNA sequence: TGTGCCAGCTCACCCCAGGTTAGCTCCTACGAGCAGTACTTC. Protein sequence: CASSPQVSSYEQYF.